This paragraph reports one TCR beta chain. V lost 3 bases and J lost 2, with 8 bases in between. This CDR3 region has 13 residues. Germline CDR1 LNHDA, CDR2 SQIVND (reference sequence). Per the study methods: Estimation of nucleated cell counts was performed using reference gene primer amplification. Profiled with immunoSEQ multiplex PCR; TCRdb holds only in-frame clones, not every one. V and J calls and clone size come straight from that table; D and trimming were deduced from the DNA. The table records about 380,000 clones, around 91% of them present only once. The sample belongs to a study of blood T cell repertoires in COVID-19. Study-level background: From the United States, Italy and Spain came samples of acute and convalescent COVID-19. T cells, B-cell-depleted T cells, or PBMCs provided the cDNA or gDNA that served as material.

This rearrangement joins TRBV19 to TRBJ2-7; D might be TRBD2 (5 bases). The TCR was taken from a man aged 18 to 30 with active or convalescent COVID-19. The sequenced material came from peripheral blood. This CDR3 is CASSIYGTYEQYF. The CDR3 DNA sequence: TGTGCCAGTAGTATTTACGGGACCTACGAGCAGTACTTC. The complete variable domain, with remaining parts taken from reference TRBV19 and TRBJ2-7, reads DGGITQSPKYLFRKEGQNVTLSCEQNLNHDAMYWYRQDPGQGLRLIYYSQIVNDFQKGDIAEGYSVSREKKESFPLTVTSAQKNPTAFYLCASSIYGTYEQYFGPGTRLTVT.